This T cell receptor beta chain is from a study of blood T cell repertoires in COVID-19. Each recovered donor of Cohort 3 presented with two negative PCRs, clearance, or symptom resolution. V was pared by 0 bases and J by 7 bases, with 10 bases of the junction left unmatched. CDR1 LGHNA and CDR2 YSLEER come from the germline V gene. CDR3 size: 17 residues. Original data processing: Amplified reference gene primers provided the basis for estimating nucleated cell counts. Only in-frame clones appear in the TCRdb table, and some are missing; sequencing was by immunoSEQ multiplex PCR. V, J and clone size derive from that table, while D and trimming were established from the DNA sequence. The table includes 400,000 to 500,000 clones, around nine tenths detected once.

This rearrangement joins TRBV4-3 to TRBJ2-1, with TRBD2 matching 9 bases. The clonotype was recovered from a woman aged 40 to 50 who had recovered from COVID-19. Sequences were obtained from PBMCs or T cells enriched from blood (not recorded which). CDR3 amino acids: CASSQDHRLAGYNEQFF. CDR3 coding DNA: TGCGCCAGCAGCCAAGATCATAGGCTAGCGGGATATAATGAGCAGTTCTTC.